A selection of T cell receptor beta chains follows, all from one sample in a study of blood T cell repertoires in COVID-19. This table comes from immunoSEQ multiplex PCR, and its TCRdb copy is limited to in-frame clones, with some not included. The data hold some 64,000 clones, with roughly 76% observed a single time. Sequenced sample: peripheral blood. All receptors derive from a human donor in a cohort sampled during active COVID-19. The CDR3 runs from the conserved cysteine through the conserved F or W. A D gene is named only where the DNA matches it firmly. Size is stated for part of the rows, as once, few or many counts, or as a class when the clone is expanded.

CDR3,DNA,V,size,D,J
CAWSVLWAPWGYTF,TGTGCCTGGAGTGTACTTTGGGCGCCGTGGGGCTACACCTTC,TRBV30,NA,NA,TRBJ1-2
CASSPPIQGARWTGELFF,TGTGCCAGCAGTCCCCCCATACAGGGGGCGAGGTGGACCGGGGAGCTGTTTTTT,TRBV25-1,NA,TRBD1,TRBJ2-2
CASSTRLAGGLEQFF,TGTGCCAGCAGTACGAGACTAGCGGGGGGGCTTGAGCAGTTCTTC,TRBV2,many,TRBD2,TRBJ2-1
CSVGQGTEAFF,TGCAGCGTGGGACAGGGCACTGAAGCTTTCTTT,TRBV29-1,NA,TRBD1,TRBJ1-1
CASSLLRDQPQHF,TGTGCCAGCAGTTTACTACGGGATCAGCCCCAGCATTTT,TRBV12-3/TRBV12-4,NA,NA,TRBJ1-5
CSVGPGGYEQYF,TGCAGCGTTGGTCCAGGGGGCTACGAGCAGTACTTC,TRBV29-1,few,TRBD1,TRBJ2-7
CSVEQRGSVNEQFF,TGCAGCGTTGAACAGCGGGGATCAGTCAATGAGCAGTTCTTC,TRBV29-1,NA,TRBD2,TRBJ2-1
CASSPRGGALYNEQFF,TGTGCCAGCAGCCCCCGGGGGGGGGCCCTCTACAATGAGCAGTTCTTC,TRBV3-1/TRBV3-2,NA,TRBD2,TRBJ2-1
CASSSFHGAGGQETQYF,TGTGCCAGCAGCTCGTTCCACGGAGCGGGGGGCCAAGAGACCCAGTACTTC,TRBV5-4,once,TRBD2,TRBJ2-5
CASSAGPDRGRGGGYTF,TGTGCCAGCAGCGCCGGGCCGGACAGGGGGCGGGGGGGTGGCTACACCTTC,TRBV21-1,NA,NA,TRBJ1-2
CAISPSRGEQETQYF,TGTGCCATCTCTCCCTCGCGGGGGGAACAAGAGACCCAGTACTTC,TRBV10-3,medium-sized,TRBD2,TRBJ2-5
CAAGTSGGATDTQYF,TGTGCCGCCGGGACTAGCGGGGGGGCGACAGATACGCAGTATTTT,TRBV10-3,NA,TRBD2,TRBJ2-3
CASSFLPQETQYF,TGTGCCAGCAGCTTCCTCCCCCAAGAGACCCAGTACTTC,TRBV7-3,NA,NA,TRBJ2-5
CASRAGTGPFEAFF,TGCGCCAGCAGAGCTGGGACAGGGCCATTTGAAGCTTTCTTT,TRBV5-1,NA,TRBD1,TRBJ1-1
CASSGPPTGYKNIQYF,TGTGCCAGTAGTGGGCCTCCTACAGGCTACAAAAACATTCAGTACTTC,TRBV19,NA,NA,TRBJ2-4
CASSEFGGGKLFF,TGTGCCAGCAGTGAATTTGGAGGAGGAAAACTGTTTTTT,TRBV25-1,NA,NA,TRBJ1-4
CASSDGRGRNTGELFF,TGTGCCAGCAGTGATGGGCGGGGGAGGAACACCGGGGAGCTGTTTTTT,TRBV2,NA,TRBD2,TRBJ2-2
CASSLWGHRGRGDSTDTQYF,TGTGCTAGCAGCTTATGGGGTCACAGGGGGCGAGGGGATAGCACAGATACGCAGTATTTT,TRBV7-7,NA,TRBD1,TRBJ2-3
CASSKEGPGLGNTIYF,TGCGCCAGCAGCAAAGAAGGGCCAGGGCTTGGAAACACCATATATTTT,TRBV5-1,NA,NA,TRBJ1-3
CASRRGTGGTDEQYF,TGTGCCAGCAGACGAGGGACAGGGGGAACGGACGAGCAGTACTTC,TRBV27,NA,TRBD1,TRBJ2-7
CASSEALPGEEKLFF,TGTGCCAGCAGTGAAGCGCTTCCAGGGGAGGAAAAACTGTTTTTT,TRBV6-1,NA,NA,TRBJ1-4
CASSLDSAGGLTDTQYF,TGTGCCAGCAGCTTAGATTCTGCGGGGGGTTTGACAGATACGCAGTATTTT,TRBV11-2,NA,TRBD2,TRBJ2-3
CASSTRTGWTDTQYF,TGTGCCAGCAGTACCAGGACAGGGTGGACAGATACGCAGTATTTT,TRBV28,NA,TRBD1,TRBJ2-3
CASSLKQGTRVGQPQHF,TGTGCCAGCAGCTTAAAACAGGGGACACGAGTCGGTCAGCCCCAGCATTTT,TRBV5-8,NA,TRBD1,TRBJ1-5
CASSLDGTGYEQYF,TGCGCCAGCAGCTTGGATGGGACAGGCTACGAGCAGTACTTC,TRBV5-1,NA,TRBD1,TRBJ2-7
CASSSGNTEAFF,TGTGCCAGCAGCTCAGGGAACACTGAAGCTTTCTTT,TRBV6-5,NA,NA,TRBJ1-1
CASRNSGTEAFF,TGTGCCAGCCGAAATTCAGGGACTGAAGCTTTCTTT,TRBV18,NA,NA,TRBJ1-1
CSFLRAGDEQFF,TGCAGCTTCTTGAGGGCAGGCGATGAGCAGTTCTTC,TRBV29-1,NA,NA,TRBJ2-1
CSAATGGWVNTEAFF,TGCAGCGCCGCCACAGGGGGCTGGGTGAACACTGAAGCTTTCTTT,TRBV29-1,once,TRBD1,TRBJ1-1
CASSPPGTAGAREQYF,TGTGCCAGCAGCCCCCCCGGGACAGCCGGGGCGAGGGAGCAGTACTTC,TRBV5-4,NA,TRBD1,TRBJ2-7
CASSGDDRGSANTGELFF,TGTGCCAGCAGTGGCGACGACAGGGGGTCCGCGAACACCGGGGAGCTGTTTTTT,TRBV25-1,NA,TRBD1,TRBJ2-2
CASGGTLFGYTF,TGTGCCAGCGGAGGAACCCTCTTTGGCTACACCTTC,TRBV6-5,NA,NA,TRBJ1-2
CASSKRRFYEQYF,TGTGCCAGCAGCAAACGGAGGTTCTACGAGCAGTACTTC,TRBV21-1,NA,NA,TRBJ2-7
CASSREQGVGSPLHF,TGCGCCAGCAGCAGAGAACAGGGGGTAGGTTCACCCCTCCACTTT,TRBV5-1,NA,TRBD1,TRBJ1-6
CASSHGLADNEQFF,TGCGCCAGCAGCCACGGACTAGCGGACAATGAGCAGTTCTTC,TRBV5-1,NA,TRBD2,TRBJ2-1
CASGGGMNPPTDTQYF,TGTGCCAGCGGGGGGGGAATGAACCCCCCCACAGATACGCAGTATTTT,TRBV9,NA,TRBD2,TRBJ2-3
CASSMDRGAYNEQFF,TGTGCCAGCAGCATGGACAGGGGCGCCTACAATGAGCAGTTCTTC,TRBV7-3,NA,TRBD1,TRBJ2-1
CASRLLAGGQTDTQYF,TGTGCCAGCCGCCTTCTGGCGGGGGGGCAAACAGATACGCAGTATTTT,TRBV27,NA,TRBD2,TRBJ2-3
CASTLIPSEAPGKLFF,TGTGCCAGCACCCTCATTCCATCGGAGGCCCCCGGAAAACTGTTTTTT,TRBV11-2,NA,NA,TRBJ1-4
CSAAAQRGYEQYF,TGCAGCGCTGCGGCCCAGCGGGGCTACGAGCAGTACTTC,TRBV29-1,NA,TRBD2,TRBJ2-7
CASSYSGSRNSPLHF,TGTGCCAGCAGTTATTCCGGGTCCCGAAATTCACCCCTCCACTTT,TRBV5-6,few,NA,TRBJ1-6
CASSSVVSAGVRPYNEQFF,TGTGCCAGCAGTTCCGTGGTCTCCGCGGGAGTACGACCCTACAATGAGCAGTTCTTC,TRBV5-6,NA,TRBD2,TRBJ2-1
CASSLAGGAYEQYF,TGCGCCAGCAGCTTGGCGGGGGGGGCTTACGAGCAGTACTTC,TRBV5-1,NA,TRBD2,TRBJ2-7
CASSYSGGFGNTIYF,TGTGCCAGCAGTTACTCAGGGGGCTTTGGAAACACCATATATTTT,TRBV6-5,NA,TRBD1,TRBJ1-3
CASSIRPGESYTF,TGTGCCAGTAGTATACGGCCAGGCGAGAGCTACACCTTC,TRBV19,medium-sized,NA,TRBJ1-2
CASSSRQGPSYEQYF,TGTGCCAGCAGCTCTCGACAGGGACCTTCGTACGAGCAGTACTTC,TRBV3-1/TRBV3-2,NA,TRBD1,TRBJ2-7
CASSDATRLGNQPQHF,TGTGCCAGCAGTGACGCCACTAGACTGGGCAATCAGCCCCAGCATTTT,TRBV6-2/TRBV6-3,NA,NA,TRBJ1-5
CASSPQPGVGDYGYTF,TGCGCCAGCAGCCCCCAGCCAGGCGTGGGCGACTATGGCTACACCTTC,TRBV5-1,NA,NA,TRBJ1-2
CASSLEYGYTF,TGTGCCAGCAGTCTAGAATATGGCTACACCTTC,TRBV28,NA,NA,TRBJ1-2
CASTGLAFNEQFF,TGTGCCAGTACGGGACTAGCGTTCAATGAGCAGTTCTTC,TRBV19,NA,TRBD2,TRBJ2-1
CATSRLAGEETQYF,TGTGCCACGAGTCGACTAGCGGGGGAAGAGACCCAGTACTTC,TRBV19,once,TRBD2,TRBJ2-5
CASSLPRGRTYEQYF,TGTGCCAGCAGCTTGCCCAGGGGCCGAACCTACGAGCAGTACTTC,TRBV5-6,many,NA,TRBJ2-7
CASSQDLGANSPLHF,TGCGCCAGCAGCCAAGATCTAGGGGCCAATTCACCCCTCCACTTT,TRBV4-3,NA,NA,TRBJ1-6
CATSRSIELQETQYF,TGTGCCACCAGCAGATCCATAGAGCTCCAAGAGACCCAGTACTTC,TRBV15,NA,NA,TRBJ2-5
CASSFSGGTTEAFF,TGTGCCAGCAGCTTTTCCGGAGGGACCACTGAAGCTTTCTTT,TRBV9,NA,NA,TRBJ1-1
CASSILAGDYSYEQYF,TGTGCCAGCAGCATACTAGCGGGGGATTACTCCTACGAGCAGTACTTC,TRBV7-2,NA,TRBD2,TRBJ2-7